These T cell receptor beta chains were read from a single sample in a study of identical twins. TCRdb re-analysed the 5' RACE reads in MiXCR, keeping a single row per CDR3 protein. The sample contains nearly 650,000 distinct CDR3 sequences, under 8.5% of which appear only once. This sample was shared with a second study, whose subject was yellow fever vaccine responses in identical twins.

Sequencing input: PBMCs. These receptors all stem from a woman younger than 30 in good health. Both conserved end residues are part of each CDR3. The D gene is left open where the match is weak. A row's size may be missing; if present it is once, few, many or a size class.

clone_size	d_call	v_call	j_call	cdr3_nt	cdr3_aa
few	NA	TRBV6-6	TRBJ2-5	TGTGCCAGCAGTTACCAAGCGGGAGAGACCCAGTACTTC	CASSYQAGETQYF
many	NA	TRBV20-1	TRBJ1-1	TGCAGTGCTAGAGGAGGGGGGAACCGCGGGCCACCGAACACTGAAGCTTTCTTT	CSARGGGNRGPPNTEAFF
few	TRBD2	TRBV10-1	TRBJ2-7	TGCGCCAGCAGTGTTGGGAGCGGGAGGGCCTACGAGCAGTACTTC	CASSVGSGRAYEQYF
once	NA	TRBV7-8	TRBJ2-5	TGTGCCAGCAGCCCCCCGGGTTGGGAGACCCAGTACTTC	CASSPPGWETQYF
NA	TRBD2	TRBV6-5	TRBJ2-3	TGTGCCAGCGGTACTAGCGGCGAACCCACAGATACGCAGTATTTT	CASGTSGEPTDTQYF
many	NA	TRBV10-3	TRBJ1-5	TGTGCCATCAGTGAGTCGAAGGCGGGTGGCAGGGGCAATCAGCCCCAGCATTTT	CAISESKAGGRGNQPQHF
many	TRBD1	TRBV12-3/TRBV12-4	TRBJ1-2	TGTGCCAGCAGTTCCTCCCGCCGGACAGGGGGCGCAGGATACACCTTC	CASSSSRRTGGAGYTF
many	NA	TRBV27	TRBJ1-2	TGTGCCAGCAGTTTATCGATGACTGCTAACTATGGCTACACCTTC	CASSLSMTANYGYTF
many	NA	TRBV29-1	TRBJ2-1	TGCAGCGTTGGGAGAGCGGTCTCCTACAATGAGCAGTTCTTC	CSVGRAVSYNEQFF
few	TRBD2	TRBV28	TRBJ2-3	TGTGCCAGCAGTCCCGTAGCGGGAGGGCGCACAGATACGCAGTATTTT	CASSPVAGGRTDTQYF
few	TRBD1	TRBV20-1	TRBJ2-1	TGCAGTGCTAGAATGAGCAGGGGGCAGGAGAGTGTAAATGAGCAGTTCTTC	CSARMSRGQESVNEQFF
many	NA	TRBV10-3	TRBJ1-5	TGTGCCATCAGTGGGTCGGGAAGCAATCAGCCCCAGCATTTT	CAISGSGSNQPQHF
NA	NA	TRBV3-1	TRBJ2-5	TGTGCCAGCAGCCCACGCGGCGGGTGGGAAGAGACCCAGTACTTC	CASSPRGGWEETQYF
NA	TRBD2	TRBV20-1	TRBJ2-5	TGCAGTGCTAACCTACTAGCGGGAGAAGAGACCCAGTACTTC	CSANLLAGEETQYF
few	TRBD2	TRBV3-1	TRBJ2-1	TGTGCCAGCTCCCAGACTAGCGGGAATGAGCAGTTCTTC	CASSQTSGNEQFF
many	NA	TRBV29-1	TRBJ1-5	TGCAGCGGAGGCAGGGTAGGACAGCCCCAGCATTTT	CSGGRVGQPQHF
NA	NA	TRBV18	TRBJ1-5	TGTGCCAGCTCACCACCGGGGACACAAACAAATCAGCCCCAGCATTTT	CASSPPGTQTNQPQHF
few	TRBD2	TRBV6-9	TRBJ2-5	TGTGCCGTCCGCGGGAGGGGACAAGAGACCCAGTACTTC	CAVRGRGQETQYF
NA	NA	TRBV5-5	TRBJ1-3	TGTGCCAGCAGCTTCACTTTACCCTCTGGAAACACCATATATTTT	CASSFTLPSGNTIYF
NA	NA	TRBV5-1	TRBJ2-3	TGCGCCAGCAGCTTGTGGGGAGAGGGCACAGATACGCAGTATTTT	CASSLWGEGTDTQYF
few	TRBD2	TRBV4-1	TRBJ2-7	TGCGCCAGCAGCCAATGGGCGGGAGGGCCGTACGAGCAGTACTTC	CASSQWAGGPYEQYF
many	NA	TRBV5-1	TRBJ2-3	TGCGCCAGCAGCGGCCTTCCCGCAGATACGCAGTATTTT	CASSGLPADTQYF
few	NA	TRBV12-3/TRBV12-4	TRBJ2-1	TGTGCCAGCAGTTTCGCACCGGGACAACGGAGCTACAATGAGCAGTTCTTC	CASSFAPGQRSYNEQFF
few	NA	TRBV12-3/TRBV12-4	TRBJ2-7	TGTGCCAGCACACCAGCCGTTCCGCCCTACGAGCAGTACTTC	CASTPAVPPYEQYF
many	NA	TRBV20-1	TRBJ2-2	TGCAGTGCTAGAGATGGGACCTACACCGGGGAGCTGTTTTTT	CSARDGTYTGELFF
NA	TRBD2	TRBV12-3/TRBV12-4	TRBJ2-1	TGTGCCAGCAACCCCGTAGCGGGAGGGCGAGATGAGCAGTTCTTC	CASNPVAGGRDEQFF
few	NA	TRBV15	TRBJ1-6	TGTGCCACGGCCCTACAGGGTTTTGATTCACCCCTCCACTTT	CATALQGFDSPLHF
NA	TRBD2	TRBV28	TRBJ2-5	TGTGCCAGCAGTTTGAGGACTAGCGGGAGAGAGACCCAGTACTTC	CASSLRTSGRETQYF
few	TRBD1	TRBV29-1	TRBJ2-3	TGCAGCGTTAACAGGGGTGGGCCAGATACGCAGTATTTT	CSVNRGGPDTQYF
NA	NA	TRBV20-1	TRBJ2-5	TGCAGTGCTAGTTATCCTCCGGCCCAGTACTTC	CSASYPPAQYF
few	TRBD1	TRBV24-1	TRBJ2-1	TGTGCCACCAGTGATTCCGACAGGGGGCGAGAGGTCTTC	CATSDSDRGREVF
many	TRBD2	TRBV20-1	TRBJ2-5	TGCAGTGCTAGTTCACCACGGGGGAGGGCGACACAAGAGACCCAGTACTTC	CSASSPRGRATQETQYF
few	NA	TRBV2	TRBJ2-5	TGTGCCAGCAGTGAACTTGAAGAGACCCAGTACTTC	CASSELEETQYF
many	NA	TRBV12-3/TRBV12-4	TRBJ2-5	TGTGCCAGCAGTTGGTCCGGGGAGACCCAGTACTTC	CASSWSGETQYF
NA	NA	TRBV27	TRBJ1-2	TGTGCCAGCAGGCTGGGGATAGGGGTAAACTATGGCTACACCTTC	CASRLGIGVNYGYTF
NA	NA	TRBV3-1	TRBJ2-5	TGTGCCAGCAGCCAAAACGTGCAGACCCAGTACTTC	CASSQNVQTQYF
many	NA	TRBV15	TRBJ1-5	TGTGCCACCAGCCGTCCAGGGGAGGGCAATCAGCCCCAGCATTTT	CATSRPGEGNQPQHF
NA	NA	TRBV5-1	TRBJ1-4	TGCGCCAGCAGCTTGAATTCGGCAGCAACTAATGAAAAACTGTTTTTT	CASSLNSAATNEKLFF